This TCR beta chain was obtained from a study of CD8 T cells in Susac syndrome. It was with random hexamers that 0.5 to 1 ug RNA was reverse transcribed. Amplification of TCR beta CDR3 used immunoSEQ multiplex PCR across 54 Vbeta and 13 Jbeta. Each CDR3 protein gets one entry after TCRdb re-called the immunoSEQ multiplex PCR reads with MiXCR. The data contain fewer than 150,000 distinct CDR3 sequences, 85% to 95% of them singletons. Sequencing of TCR beta, carried out with a high-throughput approach, was applied to CD8+ and CD4+ T cells from the blood. The multiple sclerosis control group was made up of treatment-naive patients with stable or active relapsing-remitting disease. The TEMRA cells underwent FACS enrichment, while the CD8+ and CD4+ T cells underwent negative isolation. With V trimmed by 5 bases and J by 5 bases, 9 bases remained unmatched. Looked up from germline, CDR1 is DFQATT and CDR2 is SNEGSKA (reference sequence). This CDR3 spans 15 amino acids.

The sequenced sample consisted of CD4+ T cells from PBMCs. This TCR was sampled from a human donor with multiple sclerosis. This chain uses TRBV20-1 with TRBJ2-3; 11 nucleotides match TRBD2. CDR3 protein: CSAYSSGGAGDTQYF. CDR3 in DNA: TGCAGTGCTTATAGTAGCGGGGGGGCTGGAGATACGCAGTATTTT.